This paragraph reports one T cell receptor beta chain. Its matching antigen is unknown. The data stem from a study of type 1 regulatory T cells. Study-wide context: An in vitro protocol generated T-allo10, a Tr1-enriched, alloantigen-specific CD4 T cell product. Whole-study results and caveats: Type 1 regulatory T cells had a more restricted TCR repertoire than non-type 1 regulatory T cells.

J gave up 1 base and V 5 bases, and 3 bases lay outside the gene matches. CDR1 is LGHNA and CDR2 is YNFKEQ in the germline V gene. This CDR3 has 15 residues. In TCRdb, the reads were re-called with MiXCR into one record per CDR3 protein. The sample yields about 60,000 distinct CDR3 sequences, less than 65% seen once. Sequencing was done on a sample of cultured non-Tr1 T cells, either the whole culture or a sorted T cell fraction (not recorded which). This sequence originates from a human donor in good health. The chain has TRBV4-2 and TRBJ2-3, with 10 bases identical to TRBD2. The CDR3 loop is CASSVAGGGTDTQYF. CDR3 bases: TGTGCCAGCAGCGTAGCGGGAGGTGGCACAGATACGCAGTATTTT.